The present T cell receptor (beta chain) was sequenced within a study of T cell changes during pregnancy in multiple sclerosis. Germline-derived CDR1 and CDR2 are SGHRS and YFSETQ. This CDR3 is built from 14 residues. J gave up 2 bases and V 4 bases, and 5 bases lay outside the gene matches. The assay was immunoSEQ multiplex PCR, and TCRdb's table has in-frame clones only and misses some. The table lists some 38,000 clones, roughly 93% of them singletons. This chain joins TRBV5-1 and TRBJ2-7, with TRBD1 matching over 8 bases. This clonotype was sampled from a female donor with multiple sclerosis, enrolled in a pregnancy study. The sample consisted of CD4+ T cells from peripheral blood mononuclear cells, taken in the second trimester of pregnancy. The CDR3 DNA reads as TGCGCCAGCAGCATGGACAGGGTCGCCTACGAGCAGTACTTC. It codes for CASSMDRVAYEQYF. Based on the CDR3 plus reference TRBV5-1 and TRBJ2-7, the full variable domain is KAGVTQTPRYLIKTRGQQVTLSCSPISGHRSVSWYQQTPGQGLQFLFEYFSETQRNKGNFPGRFSGRQFSNSRSEMNVSTLELGDSALYLCASSMDRVAYEQYFGPGTRLTVT.